This section outlines one T cell receptor beta chain sequence together with its context. This sample is part of a study of cytomegalovirus exposure and HLA in healthy donors. This CDR3 is 17 amino acids long. Trimming removed 1 base from V and 4 bases from J, with 18 bases in between. The V gene's germline CDR1 is LGHNA and CDR2 YSLEER. The repertoire was sequenced with immunoSEQ multiplex PCR; TCRdb's copy has only in-frame clones and lacks some. The data hold a few hundred thousand clones, with just over 85% observed a single time. Sequencing was carried out using PBMCs. The sequence came from a young woman in good health and CMV-seronegative. The gene calls are TRBV4-3 and TRBJ2-3; D is possibly TRBD1 (5 bases). CDR3 nucleotides: TGCGCCAGCAGCCAAGTGCCGACAGCCGGAACCCCAGATACGCAGTATTTT. Translated, it gives CASSQVPTAGTPDTQYF.